These 25 T cell receptor beta chains originate from one sample sequenced in a study of cytomegalovirus exposure and HLA in healthy donors. Primers: 60 Vbeta forward and 13 Jbeta reverse. The table came from immunoSEQ multiplex PCR; TCRdb's copy has only in-frame clones and leaves some out. The sample has some 170,000 clones, approximately 77% seen once. Sequenced input: PBMCs. Source of these receptors: a man between 25 and 39 years old in good health and CMV-seropositive.

The chain uses TRBV19 and TRBJ1-1, with D tentatively TRBD1 (6 bases). Germline CDR1 reads LNHDA; CDR2 reads SQIVND (reference sequence). The CDR3 consists of 13 residues. V lost 3 bases, J lost 4 bases, and 9 bases lay in between. The chain's CDR3 is CASSIFRGTEAFF. Written as DNA, the CDR3 is TGTGCCAGTAGTATTTTCAGGGGCACTGAAGCTTTCTTT.

The chain couples TRBV5-6 to TRBJ2-7, with D hard to call. V was shortened by 0 bases and J by 2 bases, with 12 bases between the two germline ends. Looked up from germline, CDR1 is SGHDT and CDR2 is YYEEEE. The CDR3 spans 15 residues. The CDR3 region is CASSLDRSLAYEQYF. In DNA form, the CDR3 reads TGTGCCAGCAGCTTGGATCGTTCTCTCGCCTACGAGCAGTACTTC.

The chain links TRBV5-1 to TRBJ1-1; D remains ambiguous. Per germline, CDR1 SGHRS and CDR2 YFSETQ. CDR3 length: 13 residues. V lost 2 bases, J lost 2 bases, and 7 bases lay in between. The CDR3 sequence: CASSLDTNTEAFF. CDR3 coding DNA: TGCGCCAGCAGCTTAGACACTAACACTGAAGCTTTCTTT.

This rearrangement joins TRBV5-1 to TRBJ2-7; 7 nucleotides agree with TRBD1. The CDR3 is 13 amino acids. Germline-derived CDR1 and CDR2 are SGHRS and YFSETQ. V lost 4 bases to trimming and J lost 2 bases; unmatched junction nucleotides: 3. The CDR3 sequence: CASSTQGTYEQYF. CDR3 nucleotide sequence: TGCGCCAGCAGCACACAGGGGACCTACGAGCAGTACTTC.

This clone has just one count. This chain connects TRBV10-3 to TRBJ2-2, with D uncertain. The CDR3 contains 15 residues. Germline CDR1 is ENHRY and CDR2 is SYGVKD. V was pared by 4 bases and J by 0 bases, with 9 bases between. CDR3 sequence (DNA): TGTGCCATCAGTGCCCTGGCTTCGAACACCGGGGAGCTGTTTTTT. Protein product: CAISALASNTGELFF.

This clone has a handful of counts. The chain carries TRBV5-1 and TRBJ2-2; no clear D gene. The CDR3 is 16 amino acids. CDR1 is SGHRS and CDR2 is YFSETQ in the germline V gene. V was cut by 1 base and J by 3 bases, with 13 bases left in between. The CDR3: CASSLIPGGDTGELFF. In DNA form, the CDR3 reads TGCGCCAGCAGCTTGATCCCGGGTGGTGACACCGGGGAGCTGTTTTTT. The full variable domain, completed using reference TRBV5-1 and TRBJ2-2, is KAGVTQTPRYLIKTRGQQVTLSCSPISGHRSVSWYQQTPGQGLQFLFEYFSETQRNKGNFPGRFSGRQFSNSRSEMNVSTLELGDSALYLCASSLIPGGDTGELFFGEGSRLTVL.

This chain uses TRBV27 with TRBJ2-7; 9 nucleotides line up with TRBD1. The CDR3 is 15 amino acids. V shed 5 bases and J 3 bases; nucleotides not matched to a gene: 8. Germline-derived CDR1 and CDR2 are MNHEY and SMNVEV (reference sequence). The CDR3 DNA sequence: TGTGCCAGCAGTCCCTGGGGGGGACAGGGCTACGAGCAGTACTTC. This gives the protein CASSPWGGQGYEQYF.

V gene TRBV6-5 combines with J gene TRBJ1-4; D gene ambiguous. There are 16 residues in the CDR3. V lost 0 bases to trimming and J lost 0 bases, with 8 bases between them. The germline V gene encodes CDR1 MNHEY and CDR2 SVGAGI. The CDR3 DNA reads TGTGCCAGCAGTTACTCGGAGGCTCCAACTAATGAAAAACTGTTTTTT. Protein: CASSYSEAPTNEKLFF.

This chain uses TRBV5-1 with TRBJ1-4; possible D gene TRBD1, 5 bases. This CDR3 has 17 amino acids. The germline V and J ends were trimmed by 0 bases and 0 bases, with 12 bases remaining between them. CDR1 and CDR2 (germline): SGHRS, YFSETQ. The CDR3 bases are TGCGCCAGCAGCTTGGCGAGGAGGGGTGCAACTAATGAAAAACTGTTTTTT. Translated, it gives CASSLARRGATNEKLFF.

The rearrangement joins TRBV5-1 to TRBJ1-4; 9 nucleotides align to TRBD1. J lost 8 bases, V lost 7 bases, and 6 bases had no gene match. Per the germline V gene, CDR1 is SGHRS and CDR2 is YFSETQ. The CDR3 totals 13 residues. As DNA, the CDR3 is TGCGCCAGCGCGGGGACAGGGCGCGAAAAACTGTTTTTT. Protein product: CASAGTGREKLFF.

A single count supports this clone. This rearrangement joins TRBV18 to TRBJ2-7; 7 nucleotides agree with TRBD1. Germline loops: CDR1 KGHSH, CDR2 LQKENI. The CDR3 sequence is 14 residues long. The J segment lost 2 bases and the V segment lost 2 bases, leaving 3 bases of the junction unmatched. The CDR3 loop is CASSPGTETYEQYF. In DNA form, the CDR3 reads TGTGCCAGCTCACCAGGGACAGAGACCTACGAGCAGTACTTC.

The V and J genes are TRBV14 and TRBJ2-3, with 12 nucleotides matching TRBD2. Germline V gene lookup returns CDR1 SGHDN and CDR2 FVKESK. This CDR3 region has 17 residues. Germline trimming cut 2 bases from V and 5 bases from J; bases unmatched to any gene: 8. CDR3 in DNA: TGTGCCAGCAGCCAACTCCTAGCGGGGGGGCTGAGAGATACGCAGTATTTT. Residues: CASSQLLAGGLRDTQYF.

The chain has TRBV5-1 and TRBJ2-3, with 11 bases lining up with TRBD2. The CDR3 has 17 residues. The germline gives CDR1 SGHRS, CDR2 YFSETQ. Trimming cost V 0 bases and J 5 bases; bases outside gene matches: 8. The CDR3 DNA reads as TGCGCCAGCAGCTTGGATGTAGCGGGGGGGCGGGTAGATACGCAGTATTTT. Translation: CASSLDVAGGRVDTQYF. The variable domain in full, with the rest retrieved from reference TRBV5-1 and TRBJ2-3, is KAGVTQTPRYLIKTRGQQVTLSCSPISGHRSVSWYQQTPGQGLQFLFEYFSETQRNKGNFPGRFSGRQFSNSRSEMNVSTLELGDSALYLCASSLDVAGGRVDTQYFGPGTRLTVL.

The CDR3 is CAWRGREQGNTIYF. CDR3 coding DNA: TGTGCCTGGAGGGGTCGGGAACAGGGAAACACCATATATTTT. V gene TRBV30 combines with J gene TRBJ1-3; D gene ambiguous. V shed 3 bases and J shed 4 bases, with 13 bases lying between them. The CDR3 is 14 residues long. Germline V gene data show CDR1 as GTSNPN and CDR2 as SVGIG (reference sequence).

V usage is TRBV6-4 and J usage is TRBJ2-7, with 8 bases identical to TRBD1. The CDR3 is 16 amino acids. The V gene's germline CDR1 is MRHNA and CDR2 SNTAGT. The J segment lost 3 bases and the V segment lost 5 bases, leaving 12 bases of the junction unmatched. The CDR3: CASSFRPGQVNYEQYF. The CDR3, as DNA: TGTGCCAGCAGTTTCAGACCGGGACAGGTAAACTACGAGCAGTACTTC.

This chain links TRBV11-2 with TRBJ1-4; D perhaps matches TRBD1 (5 bases). V was cut by 5 bases and J by 3 bases, with 10 bases left in between. Germline CDR1 reads SGHAT; CDR2 reads FQNNGV. There are 14 residues in the CDR3. This CDR3 is CASSARVPNEKLFF. CDR3 nucleotides: TGTGCCAGCAGCGCCAGGGTCCCTAATGAAAAACTGTTTTTT. The full variable domain, rest sourced from reference TRBV11-2 and TRBJ1-4, is EAGVAQSPRYKIIEKRQSVAFWCNPISGHATLYWYQQILGQGPKLLIQFQNNGVVDDSQLPKDRFSAERLKGVDSTLKIQPAKLEDSAVYLCASSARVPNEKLFFGSGTQLSVL.

This rearrangement joins TRBV9 to TRBJ1-3; D remains unclear. This CDR3 has 16 residues. V dropped 3 bases and J dropped 0 bases, with 13 bases sitting between them. CDR1 is SGDLS and CDR2 is YYNGEE in the germline V gene. The CDR3: CASSADTRISGNTIYF. The CDR3 bases are TGTGCCAGCAGCGCCGACACCAGGATCTCTGGAAACACCATATATTTT.

The chain is built from TRBV28 and TRBJ1-1; unclear D gene. Trimming took 3 bases from V and 3 from J, leaving 14 bases between them. CDR1 and CDR2 (germline): MDHEN, SYDVKM. The CDR3 has 15 residues. CDR3 nucleotides: TGTGCCAGCAGTTTTCGGGGAACTAAGGACACTGAAGCTTTCTTT. This codes for CASSFRGTKDTEAFF.

The DNA of the CDR3 is TGCGCCAGCGGACTACTAGCGGGGGGGCCTAGAGATACGCAGTATTTT. It encodes CASGLLAGGPRDTQYF. The V gene is TRBV5-1, the J gene TRBJ2-3, with TRBD2 identical over 13 bases. This CDR3 is built from 16 residues. The germline CDR1 and CDR2 sequences are SGHRS and YFSETQ. Germline trimming cut 7 bases from V and 5 bases from J; bases unmatched to any gene: 10.

In this sample, this clone turned up a few times. The gene calls are TRBV7-8 and TRBJ2-7; TRBD1 agrees at 8 bases. Germline CDR1 and CDR2: SGHVS and FQNEAQ. The V and J ends lost 0 bases and 5 bases, in that order; junction bases with no gene match: 3. The CDR3 length is 14 residues. The chain's CDR3 is CASSLAGQGHEQYF. The CDR3 DNA reads as TGTGCCAGCAGCTTAGCAGGACAGGGCCACGAGCAGTACTTC.

The gene calls are TRBV5-4 and TRBJ2-1; perhaps TRBD1 as D (7 bases). V lost 0 bases, J lost 8 bases, and 12 bases lay in between. Germline CDR1 SGHNT, CDR2 YYREEE (reference sequence). There are 14 residues in the CDR3. CDR3: CASSLEQGRYEQFF. The CDR3 DNA reads TGTGCCAGCAGCTTGGAACAGGGGAGGTATGAGCAGTTCTTC.

The chain employs TRBV7-8 and TRBJ2-7; 8 nucleotides line up with TRBD2. This CDR3 spans 15 amino acids. V shed 3 bases, J shed 2 bases, and the junction held 6 bases outside the gene matches. Germline CDR1 SGHVS, CDR2 FQNEAQ. The CDR3 spells CASSFSGGAPYEQYF. CDR3 in DNA: TGTGCCAGCAGCTTTTCCGGGGGGGCGCCCTACGAGCAGTACTTC.

The rearrangement uses TRBV28 and TRBJ1-6; weak D call: TRBD1 (6 bases). V lost 6 bases and J 7 bases, leaving 22 bases between the germline ends. This CDR3 contains 17 residues. The germline V gene encodes CDR1 MDHEN and CDR2 SYDVKM. This CDR3 is CASSGGAQRVINSPLHF. The CDR3 nucleotides read TGTGCCAGCAGCGGGGGGGCGCAGCGAGTAATAAATTCACCCCTCCACTTT.

The V gene is TRBV6-6, the J gene TRBJ2-2, with 9 bases that match TRBD1. The CDR3 totals 15 residues. V lost 8 bases, J lost 5 bases, and 9 bases stayed unmatched. Germline CDR1 and CDR2: MNHNY and SVGAGI (reference sequence). Here the CDR3 reads CASRGQGLETGELFF. CDR3 in DNA: TGTGCCAGCCGCGGACAGGGGTTGGAAACCGGGGAGCTGTTTTTT.

The rearrangement links TRBV4-1 to TRBJ2-7; D is unresolved. This CDR3 region has 13 residues. Looked up from germline, CDR1 is MGHRA and CDR2 is YSYEKL. The V end was cut by 2 bases, the J end by 0 bases, with 5 bases between. DNA for the CDR3: TGCGCCAGCAGCCAACAGATCTCCTACGAGCAGTACTTC. Translating it yields CASSQQISYEQYF.